Listed below are T cell receptor beta chains from one sample, sequenced in a study of OX40 agonist ivuxolimab in advanced cancers. Profiled with immunoSEQ multiplex PCR; TCRdb holds only in-frame clones, not every one. The sample comprises over 45,000 clones, around four fifths of which are singletons, and 2.8% rests with the top ten. Source: CD4+ or CD8+ T cells sorted from blood, taken in a trial of the OX40 agonist ivuxolimab. The source is an adult with an advanced solid tumor such as melanoma, head and neck, liver or kidney cancer. CDR3s leave out the opening cysteine and the closing phenylalanine or tryptophan. Each record gives: clone size, CDR3 length, V gene, J gene, CDR3 protein. Some rows have no size entry. The others give once, few or many, or a class for an expanded clone.

NA	10	TRBV10-1	NA	ATSRGAYEQY
NA	14	TRBV5-6	TRBJ1-5	ASSLASGVGNQPQH
NA	12	TRBV9	TRBJ2-7	ASSPSGVSYEQY
NA	15	TRBV5-1	TRBJ2-7	ASSLVLAGFNIGEQY
NA	12	TRBV7-3	TRBJ2-2	ASSLGQRTGELF
NA	13	TRBV27	TRBJ2-5	ASGFSGTGRETQY
NA	14	TRBV7-9	TRBJ2-3	ASSLARRASTDTQY
few	12	TRBV5-1	TRBJ1-2	ASSLTGTYYGYT
once	13	TRBV9	TRBJ2-1	ASSAGTLVGNEQF
NA	12	TRBV15	TRBJ2-1	ATSRDPEGSEQF
NA	13	TRBV11-2	TRBJ1-2	ASSLDRAGSNGYT
NA	13	TRBV5-4	TRBJ2-3	ASSPGIPGADTQY
once	14	TRBV4-2	TRBJ2-1	ASSQAVGSSYNEQF
NA	11	TRBV11-3	TRBJ1-5	ASSSQGDQPQH
NA	14	TRBV5-1	TRBJ1-3	ASSPGTGISGNTIY
NA	15	TRBV4-1	TRBJ2-7	ASSQSFRDRGHDEQY
NA	12	TRBV19	TRBJ2-4	ASSNPWAVGIQY
medium-sized	11	TRBV6-6	TRBJ1-5	ASRLHRAQPQH
NA	12	TRBV4-1	TRBJ2-1	ASSQDQGSNEQF
NA	14	TRBV5-4	TRBJ2-3	ASSFASGRSTDTQY
many	11	TRBV4-1	TRBJ1-2	ASSQVQSDGYT
NA	14	TRBV23-1	TRBJ2-2	ASSQLAGGKTGELF
NA	12	TRBV5-5	TRBJ1-4	ASSPGQTNEKLF
NA	12	TRBV7-3	TRBJ2-2	ASSPTSITGELF
NA	16	TRBV4-2	TRBJ2-1	ASRRTGFQGANYNEQF
once	12	TRBV6-5	TRBJ1-6	ASRVSGGASPLH
NA	10	TRBV7-8	TRBJ1-2	ASSPGSAGYT